This T cell receptor (beta chain) derives from a study of OX40 agonist ivuxolimab in advanced cancers. With 7 bases clipped from V and 11 bases from J, the junction kept 11 bases outside the gene matches. The CDR3 runs 14 residues. Germline CDR1 SGHAT, CDR2 FQNNGV. The method was immunoSEQ multiplex PCR; TCRdb's version includes in-frame clones alone and lacks a portion of them. The sample consists of fewer than 25,000 clones, approximately 80% of them appearing once. The specimen was CD4+ or CD8+ T cells sorted from blood, collected in a trial of the OX40 agonist ivuxolimab. The clonotype originates from an adult with an advanced solid tumor such as melanoma, head and neck, liver or kidney cancer. The chain uses TRBV11-2 and TRBJ1-1; 12 bases are a match to TRBD1. The CDR3 protein is CASNPGQGALGAFF. CDR3 DNA sequence: TGTGCCAGCAACCCGGGACAGGGGGCACTGGGGGCTTTCTTT.